This T cell receptor (beta chain) was profiled in a study of blood T cell repertoires in COVID-19. Produced via immunoSEQ multiplex PCR; TCRdb's table is partial and in-frame only. Among approximately 670,000 clones listed, around 89% were seen once. V was trimmed by 8 bases and J by 0 bases, leaving 10 bases between them. There are 13 residues in the CDR3. The germline V gene has CDR1 MRHNA and CDR2 SNTAGT. This clonotype was obtained from a young woman with acute or convalescent COVID-19. V usage is TRBV6-4 and J usage is TRBJ1-2; a possible D gene is TRBD1 (6 bases). The source material was peripheral blood. For the CDR3, the DNA is TGTGCCAGCGCCCAGGGGTCTAACTATGGCTACACCTTC. This sequence encodes CASAQGSNYGYTF.